This record concerns one T cell receptor beta chain sequence. Profiled with immunoSEQ multiplex PCR; TCRdb holds only in-frame clones, not every one. The sample consists of under 250,000 clones, less than 90% of them appearing once. This sample was included in a study of cytomegalovirus exposure and HLA in healthy donors. The CDR3 has 15 amino acids. Germline lookup yields CDR1 MDHEN and CDR2 SYDVKM. V dropped 5 bases and J dropped 4; count of bases not matched to a gene: 7. This TCR was recovered from a man aged 18-30 years in good health and CMV-seropositive. Sequencing was performed on PBMCs. V and J are TRBV28 and TRBJ1-2; 10 bases line up with TRBD1. The CDR3 DNA reads as TGTGCCAGCAGTGGGAGACAGGGGGCTTTCTATGGCTACACCTTC. It yields the protein CASSGRQGAFYGYTF.